Shown below are 7 T cell receptor beta chains from a single sample sequenced in a study of technical replicates of blood from a handful of donors (dated by TCRdb to about 2017). The method behind the library was the immunoSEQ multiplex PCR assay. In TCRdb, the immuneACCESS table is reduced to in-frame sequences with V and J assigned. These tables do not hold every clone; where another copy was compared, an unresolved V gene accounts for under half, and the others remain unexplained. The sample contains about 79,000 clones, under 95% of them found a single time. Clones ranked in the top ten supply over 0.25% of the sample. The material sequenced was T cells isolated from PBMCs. These receptors were taken from a human donor in good health.

The rearrangement links TRBV7-8 to TRBJ2-1; D is uncertain. The V end lost 2 bases, the J end lost 5 bases, and 7 bases lay between the germline ends. Germline V gene lookup returns CDR1 SGHVS and CDR2 FQNEAQ. There are 13 residues in the CDR3. CDR3 coding DNA: TGTGCCAGCAGCTTAATCTTCGACAATGAGCAGTTCTTC. Its translation: CASSLIFDNEQFF.

The chain is built from TRBV4-1 and TRBJ1-4; 8 bases align to TRBD1. The ends lost 1 base at V and 7 bases at J; junction bases unmatched: 2. CDR1 MGHRA and CDR2 YSYEKL come from the germline V gene. The CDR3 covers 14 residues. Written as DNA, the CDR3 is TGCGCCAGCAGCCAAGGGACAGGGATTGAAAAACTGTTTTTT. It codes for CASSQGTGIEKLFF.

Here the CDR3 reads CASSYKDSYGYTF. CDR3 DNA sequence: TGCGCCAGCAGTTATAAGGACAGCTATGGCTACACCTTC. The chain couples TRBV5-1 to TRBJ1-2; TRBD1 might be the D (6 bases). The V and J ends lost 5 bases and 4 bases respectively, with 12 bases between them. CDR1 is SGHRS, CDR2 YFSETQ, per germline. The CDR3 length is 13 residues.

The chain has TRBV5-7 and TRBJ2-5; 8 nucleotides line up with TRBD2. TRBV5-7 is classed as an ORF, of uncertain function. The CDR3 length is 17 residues. With 2 bases clipped from V and 1 base from J, the junction kept 10 bases outside the gene matches. This CDR3 reads CASSFLIVAGSQETQYF. In DNA form, the CDR3 reads TGTGCCAGCAGCTTTCTAATAGTAGCGGGATCCCAAGAGACCCAGTACTTC.

V and J are TRBV7-3 and TRBJ2-7; TRBD1 is a possible D gene (5 bases). CDR1 and CDR2 (germline): SGHTA, FQGTGA. The CDR3 is 14 residues long. The germline V and J ends were trimmed by 2 bases and 0 bases, with 8 bases remaining between them. CDR3 nucleotide sequence: TGTGCCAGCAGCTTATTCCAGGGCTCCTACGAGCAGTACTTC. Protein product: CASSLFQGSYEQYF.

V usage is TRBV19 and J usage is TRBJ1-2; TRBD1 is a possible D gene (5 bases). Trimming left V 3 bases short and J 7 bases short, with 12 bases between. This CDR3 comprises 13 residues. Germline values: CDR1 LNHDA, CDR2 SQIVND (reference sequence). The CDR3 sequence is CASSIWGVLGYTF. The CDR3 DNA is TGTGCCAGTAGTATTTGGGGCGTGCTTGGCTACACCTTC.

The genes are TRBV7-8 and TRBJ1-1, with a possible D match to TRBD1 (5 bases). CDR3 size: 14 residues. The V gene's germline CDR1 is SGHVS and CDR2 FQNEAQ. V was pared by 2 bases and J by 4 bases, with 11 bases between. The CDR3 here is CASSLRGRGTEAFF. In DNA form, the CDR3 reads TGTGCCAGCAGCTTAAGGGGAAGGGGCACTGAAGCTTTCTTT.